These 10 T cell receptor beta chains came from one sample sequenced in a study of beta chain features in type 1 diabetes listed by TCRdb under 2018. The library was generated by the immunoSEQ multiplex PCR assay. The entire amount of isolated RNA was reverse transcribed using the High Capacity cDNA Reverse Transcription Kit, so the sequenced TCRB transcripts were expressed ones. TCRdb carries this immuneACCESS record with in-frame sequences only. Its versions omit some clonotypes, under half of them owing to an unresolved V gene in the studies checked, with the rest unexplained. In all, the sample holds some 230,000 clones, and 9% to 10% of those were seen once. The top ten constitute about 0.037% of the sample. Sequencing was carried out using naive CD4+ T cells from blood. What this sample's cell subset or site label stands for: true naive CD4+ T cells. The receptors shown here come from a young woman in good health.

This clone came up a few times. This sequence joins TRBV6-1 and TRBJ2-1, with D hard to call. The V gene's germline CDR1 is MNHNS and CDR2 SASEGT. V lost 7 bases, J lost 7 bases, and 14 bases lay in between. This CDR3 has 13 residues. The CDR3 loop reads CASTKTSLNEQFF. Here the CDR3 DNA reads TGTGCCAGCACCAAAACGAGCCTTAATGAGCAGTTCTTC.

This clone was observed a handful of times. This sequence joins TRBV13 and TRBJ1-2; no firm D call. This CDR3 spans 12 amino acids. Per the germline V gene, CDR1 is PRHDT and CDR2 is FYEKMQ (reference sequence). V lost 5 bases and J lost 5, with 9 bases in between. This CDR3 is CASSNNRYGYTF. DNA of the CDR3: TGTGCCAGCAGCAATAACAGATATGGCTACACCTTC.

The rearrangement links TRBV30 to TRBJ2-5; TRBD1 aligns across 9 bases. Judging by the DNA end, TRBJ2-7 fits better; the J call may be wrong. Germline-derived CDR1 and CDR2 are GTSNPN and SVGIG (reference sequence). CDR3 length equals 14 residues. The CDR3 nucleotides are TGTGCCTGGAACCACCTTACAGGGGGCGGCGAGCAGTACTTC. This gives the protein CAWNHLTGGGEQYF.

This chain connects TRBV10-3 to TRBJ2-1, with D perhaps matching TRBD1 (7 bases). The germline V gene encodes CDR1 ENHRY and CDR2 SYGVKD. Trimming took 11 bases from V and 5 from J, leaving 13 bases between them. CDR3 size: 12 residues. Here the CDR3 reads CAGGGTDNEQFF. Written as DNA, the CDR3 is TGTGCCGGTGGGGGGACAGACAATGAGCAGTTCTTC.

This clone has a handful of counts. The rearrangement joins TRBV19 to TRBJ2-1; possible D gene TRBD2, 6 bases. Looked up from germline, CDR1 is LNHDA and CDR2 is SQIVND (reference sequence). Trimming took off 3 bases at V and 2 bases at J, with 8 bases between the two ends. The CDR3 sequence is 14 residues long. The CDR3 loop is CASSMGLPYNEQFF. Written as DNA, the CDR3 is TGTGCCAGTAGTATGGGACTCCCCTACAATGAGCAGTTCTTC.

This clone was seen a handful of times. The CDR3 coding sequence is TGTGCCAGCAGCTTACGACTAGCGGGAATAATCTACGAGCAGTACTTC. Translation: CASSLRLAGIIYEQYF. V is TRBV21-1 and J is TRBJ2-7; the listed D gene, TRBD2, was not tested against the DNA. TRBV21-1 is an annotated pseudogene. The CDR3 runs to 16 residues.

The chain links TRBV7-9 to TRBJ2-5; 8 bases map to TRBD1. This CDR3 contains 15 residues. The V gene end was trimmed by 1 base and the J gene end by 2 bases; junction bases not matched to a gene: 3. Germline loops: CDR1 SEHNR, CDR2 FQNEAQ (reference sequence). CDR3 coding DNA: TGTGCCAGCAGCTTAGGGGACAGGCGTCAAGAGACCCAGTACTTC. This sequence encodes CASSLGDRRQETQYF.

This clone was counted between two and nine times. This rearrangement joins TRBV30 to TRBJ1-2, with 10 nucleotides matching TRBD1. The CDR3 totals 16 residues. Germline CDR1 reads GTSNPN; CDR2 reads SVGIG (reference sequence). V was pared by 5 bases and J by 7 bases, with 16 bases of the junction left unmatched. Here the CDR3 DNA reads TGTGCCTGGCGAGTCGCCGACAGGGGGCTAGCGGGTGGCTACACCTTC. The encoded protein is CAWRVADRGLAGGYTF.

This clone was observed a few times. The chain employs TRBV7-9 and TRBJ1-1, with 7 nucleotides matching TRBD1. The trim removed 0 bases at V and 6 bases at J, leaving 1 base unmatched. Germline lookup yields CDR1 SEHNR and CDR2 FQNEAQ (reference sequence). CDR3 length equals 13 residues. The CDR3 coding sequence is TGTGCCAGCAGCTTAGCAGGGGGCCCTGAAGCTTTCTTT. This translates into CASSLAGGPEAFF.

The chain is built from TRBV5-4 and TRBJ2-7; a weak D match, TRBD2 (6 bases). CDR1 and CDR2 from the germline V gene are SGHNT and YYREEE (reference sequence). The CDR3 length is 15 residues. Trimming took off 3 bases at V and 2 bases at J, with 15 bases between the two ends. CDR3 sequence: CASSYGSGRPYEQYF. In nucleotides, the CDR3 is TGTGCCAGCAGCTACGGTAGCGGTCGACCCTACGAGCAGTACTTC. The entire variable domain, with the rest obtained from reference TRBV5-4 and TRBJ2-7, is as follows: ETGVTQSPTHLIKTRGQQVTLRCSSQSGHNTVSWYQQALGQGPQFIFQYYREEENGRGNFPPRFSGLQFPNYSSELNVNALELDDSALYLCASSYGSGRPYEQYFGPGTRLTVT.